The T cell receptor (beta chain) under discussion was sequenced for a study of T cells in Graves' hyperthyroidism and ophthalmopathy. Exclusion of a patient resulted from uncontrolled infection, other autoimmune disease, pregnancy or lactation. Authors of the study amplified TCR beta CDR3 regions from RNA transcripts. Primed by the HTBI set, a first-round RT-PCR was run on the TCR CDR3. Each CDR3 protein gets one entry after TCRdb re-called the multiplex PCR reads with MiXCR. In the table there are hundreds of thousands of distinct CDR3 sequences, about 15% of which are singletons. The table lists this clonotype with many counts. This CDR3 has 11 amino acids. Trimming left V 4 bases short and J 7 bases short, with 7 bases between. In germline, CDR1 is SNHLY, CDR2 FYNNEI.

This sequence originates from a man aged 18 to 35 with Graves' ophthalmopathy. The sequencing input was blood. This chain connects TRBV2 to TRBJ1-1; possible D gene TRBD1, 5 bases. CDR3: CASSGQLEAFF. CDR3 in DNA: TGTGCCAGCAGTGGACAGCTTGAAGCTTTCTTT.